This T cell receptor (beta chain) comes out of a study of spatial heterogeneity in lung cancer. Study background: Alpha-chain sequences were consistently detected in smaller numbers than beta-chain sequences. Overall study results and limits: Tumor TCRs that were ubiquitous and expanded showed up in blood more at resection than follow-up.

Each molecule of TCR cDNA was tagged with one unique molecular identifier. TCRdb re-called the 5' RACE reads with MiXCR, one entry per CDR3 protein. The sample lists about 10,000 distinct CDR3 sequences, roughly 5% occurring once. On this clonotype itself: Its antigen is unknown.

This CDR3 comprises 11 residues. The V end was cut by 4 bases, the J end by 4 bases, with 7 bases between. CDR1 and CDR2 (germline): DFQATT, SNEGSKA (reference sequence). Time point in this sample: sample taken at primary tumor resection. Without sorting, whole RNA was sequenced from tumor, nontumor lung or frozen PBMC. This clonotype was obtained from a male donor with early-stage non-small cell lung cancer. The chain combines TRBV20-1 with TRBJ2-5, with D perhaps matching TRBD1 (6 bases). The source material was PBMCs, sampled at surgery. CDR3 residues: CSAIRGETQYF. As DNA, the CDR3 is TGCAGTGCTATCAGGGGAGAGACCCAGTACTTC.